The rows below give T cell receptor beta chains drawn from one sample of a study of OX40 agonist ivuxolimab in advanced cancers. Profiling relied on immunoSEQ multiplex PCR, and the TCRdb table lists in-frame clones only, not all of them. Counted here are 53,000 or so clones, around 77% occurring once; the ten biggest clones make up 2% to 2.5%. This specimen consisted of CD4+ or CD8+ T cells sorted from blood, obtained in a trial of the OX40 agonist ivuxolimab. These receptors came from an adult with an advanced solid tumor such as melanoma, head and neck, liver or kidney cancer. CDR3s include the opening cysteine and the closing phenylalanine or tryptophan. Fields, in order: clone size, D gene, J gene, V gene, CDR3 protein, CDR3 DNA. A D gene is named only where the DNA matches it firmly. Clone size is shown for a subset of rows, as once, few, many or a class of expanded clone.

clone size: -; D gene: -; J gene: TRBJ1-2; V gene: TRBV5-6; CDR3 protein: CASSRTASYGYTF; CDR3 DNA: TGTGCCAGCAGCCGGACGGCTAGCTATGGCTACACCTTC
clone size: -; D gene: -; J gene: TRBJ1-5; V gene: TRBV6-6; CDR3 protein: CASSLNSGQPQHF; CDR3 DNA: TGTGCCAGCAGTCTCAATTCGGGTCAGCCCCAGCATTTT
clone size: -; D gene: -; J gene: TRBJ1-1; V gene: TRBV6-1; CDR3 protein: CASTDGPINTEAFF; CDR3 DNA: TGTGCCAGCACCGACGGCCCGATAAACACTGAAGCTTTCTTT
clone size: -; D gene: TRBD1; J gene: TRBJ2-7; V gene: TRBV7-9; CDR3 protein: CASSPDRKPPYEQYF; CDR3 DNA: TGTGCCAGCAGCCCGGACAGGAAACCCCCCTACGAGCAGTACTTC
clone size: -; D gene: -; J gene: TRBJ2-1; V gene: TRBV7-9; CDR3 protein: CASSLKRVGAGEQFF; CDR3 DNA: TGTGCCAGCAGCTTAAAGCGGGTAGGAGCTGGAGAGCAGTTCTTC
clone size: -; D gene: -; J gene: TRBJ1-4; V gene: TRBV19; CDR3 protein: CASSLDSAGEKLFF; CDR3 DNA: TGTGCCAGTAGTTTAGATTCGGCGGGGGAAAAACTGTTTTTT
clone size: -; D gene: -; J gene: TRBJ2-7; V gene: TRBV14; CDR3 protein: CASSQNVEQYF; CDR3 DNA: TGTGCCAGCAGCCAAAATGTCGAGCAGTACTTC
clone size: -; D gene: -; J gene: TRBJ1-2; V gene: TRBV6-5; CDR3 protein: CASSYWKTGSDGYTF; CDR3 DNA: TGTGCCAGCAGTTATTGGAAAACAGGGAGCGATGGCTACACCTTC
clone size: -; D gene: TRBD1; J gene: TRBJ2-5; V gene: TRBV7-8; CDR3 protein: CASSQRTGAYPETQYF; CDR3 DNA: TGTGCCAGCAGCCAAAGGACAGGGGCCTATCCGGAGACCCAGTACTTC
clone size: -; D gene: TRBD1; J gene: TRBJ2-5; V gene: TRBV5-1; CDR3 protein: CASSLAGAGGETQYF; CDR3 DNA: TGCGCCAGCAGCTTGGCCGGGGCAGGGGGAGAGACCCAGTACTTC
clone size: -; D gene: TRBD2; J gene: TRBJ2-2; V gene: TRBV5-1; CDR3 protein: CASSFSGRADGELFF; CDR3 DNA: TGCGCCAGCAGCTTTAGCGGGAGGGCGGACGGGGAGCTGTTTTTT
clone size: once; D gene: TRBD1; J gene: TRBJ2-4; V gene: TRBV2; CDR3 protein: CASMRGLAKNIQYF; CDR3 DNA: TGTGCCAGCATGAGGGGGCTAGCCAAAAACATTCAGTACTTC
clone size: -; D gene: TRBD2; J gene: TRBJ2-3; V gene: TRBV15; CDR3 protein: CATSRDLASGSTTDTQYF; CDR3 DNA: TGTGCCACCAGCAGAGATTTGGCTAGCGGATCGACCACAGATACGCAGTATTTT
clone size: -; D gene: -; J gene: TRBJ2-1; V gene: TRBV18; CDR3 protein: CASSPQGGRAYNEQFF; CDR3 DNA: TGTGCCAGCTCACCTCAGGGGGGTCGCGCCTACAATGAGCAGTTCTTC
clone size: -; D gene: -; J gene: TRBJ2-7; V gene: TRBV6-6; CDR3 protein: CASSTSGFSYEQYF; CDR3 DNA: TGTGCCAGCAGCACGAGTGGGTTTAGTTACGAGCAGTACTTC
clone size: -; D gene: -; J gene: TRBJ1-5; V gene: TRBV19; CDR3 protein: CASSYDNSNQPQHF; CDR3 DNA: TGTGCCAGTAGTTACGACAATAGCAATCAGCCCCAGCATTTT
clone size: -; D gene: -; J gene: TRBJ2-1; V gene: TRBV4-1; CDR3 protein: CASSPWGYNEQFF; CDR3 DNA: TGCGCCAGCAGTCCGTGGGGCTACAATGAGCAGTTCTTC
clone size: -; D gene: -; J gene: TRBJ1-1; V gene: TRBV27; CDR3 protein: CASSPWGMNTEAFF; CDR3 DNA: TGTGCCAGCAGTCCCTGGGGGATGAACACTGAAGCTTTCTTT
clone size: -; D gene: -; J gene: TRBJ2-3; V gene: TRBV7-2; CDR3 protein: CASSSRDFSDTQYF; CDR3 DNA: TGTGCCAGCAGCTCACGGGACTTTTCAGATACGCAGTATTTT
clone size: -; D gene: TRBD2; J gene: TRBJ2-1; V gene: TRBV7-2; CDR3 protein: CASSSRAGGSYNEQFF; CDR3 DNA: TGTGCCAGCAGCTCACGAGCGGGAGGGAGTTACAATGAGCAGTTCTTC
clone size: -; D gene: TRBD1; J gene: TRBJ1-2; V gene: TRBV11-2; CDR3 protein: CASSHRGLHYGYTF; CDR3 DNA: TGTGCCAGCAGTCACAGGGGGCTGCACTATGGCTACACCTTC
clone size: -; D gene: TRBD1; J gene: TRBJ1-6; V gene: TRBV27; CDR3 protein: CASSDRGGDRLHF; CDR3 DNA: TGTGCCAGCTCGGACAGGGGGGGTGATCGCCTCCACTTT
clone size: -; D gene: -; J gene: TRBJ1-1; V gene: TRBV5-1; CDR3 protein: CASATTGNTEAFF; CDR3 DNA: TGCGCCAGCGCTACGACAGGGAACACTGAAGCTTTCTTT
clone size: -; D gene: TRBD1; J gene: TRBJ1-1; V gene: TRBV15; CDR3 protein: CATRFFGTGNTEAFF; CDR3 DNA: TGTGCCACCAGATTCTTCGGGACAGGCAACACTGAAGCTTTCTTT
clone size: few; D gene: TRBD2; J gene: TRBJ2-5; V gene: TRBV7-8; CDR3 protein: CASRGRAEETQYF; CDR3 DNA: TGTGCCAGCCGCGGGAGGGCCGAAGAGACCCAGTACTTC
clone size: -; D gene: -; J gene: TRBJ2-3; V gene: TRBV4-2; CDR3 protein: CASSGGPTDTQYF; CDR3 DNA: TGTGCCAGCAGTGGCGGCCCCACAGATACGCAGTATTTT
clone size: few; D gene: -; J gene: TRBJ1-2; V gene: TRBV11-2; CDR3 protein: CASSSLNRVRYGYTF; CDR3 DNA: TGTGCCAGCAGCTCCCTGAACAGAGTTCGCTATGGCTACACCTTC
clone size: -; D gene: TRBD1; J gene: TRBJ1-4; V gene: TRBV9; CDR3 protein: CASSVGTGNEKLFF; CDR3 DNA: TGTGCCAGCAGCGTAGGGACAGGGAATGAAAAACTGTTTTTT
clone size: -; D gene: TRBD2; J gene: TRBJ2-3; V gene: TRBV5-4; CDR3 protein: CASSLSRGGRRDTQYF; CDR3 DNA: TGTGCCAGCAGCTTAAGTCGTGGCGGGAGACGAGATACGCAGTATTTT
clone size: -; D gene: -; J gene: TRBJ2-7; V gene: TRBV2; CDR3 protein: CASSVTGSRNEQYF; CDR3 DNA: TGTGCCAGCAGTGTGACGGGGAGTCGGAACGAGCAGTACTTC
clone size: -; D gene: -; J gene: TRBJ2-1; V gene: TRBV6-1; CDR3 protein: CASSDKGKVGNEQFF; CDR3 DNA: TGTGCCAGCAGTGATAAGGGTAAAGTGGGAAATGAGCAGTTCTTC
clone size: -; D gene: -; J gene: TRBJ2-7; V gene: TRBV7-2; CDR3 protein: CASSLEDAFSYEQYF; CDR3 DNA: TGTGCCAGCAGCTTAGAGGACGCCTTCTCCTACGAGCAGTACTTC
clone size: -; D gene: -; J gene: TRBJ2-5; V gene: TRBV28; CDR3 protein: CASGIGGGETQYF; CDR3 DNA: TGTGCCAGCGGGATAGGGGGAGGAGAGACCCAGTACTTC
clone size: -; D gene: -; J gene: TRBJ1-4; V gene: TRBV27; CDR3 protein: CASRGALGRRNEKLFF; CDR3 DNA: TGTGCCAGCAGGGGCGCCCTGGGACGGCGTAATGAAAAACTGTTTTTT
clone size: -; D gene: TRBD2; J gene: TRBJ2-1; V gene: TRBV4-2; CDR3 protein: CASSPSPSGYTVDNEQFF; CDR3 DNA: TGTGCCAGCAGCCCCAGCCCTAGCGGGTATACGGTTGACAATGAGCAGTTCTTC
clone size: -; D gene: -; J gene: TRBJ1-2; V gene: TRBV7-8; CDR3 protein: CASSLSMGYTF; CDR3 DNA: TGTGCCAGCAGCCTCTCTATGGGCTACACCTTC
clone size: -; D gene: TRBD1; J gene: TRBJ2-1; V gene: TRBV15; CDR3 protein: CATSSRGTGYNEQFF; CDR3 DNA: TGTGCCACCAGCAGCAGGGGGACAGGGTACAATGAGCAGTTCTTC
clone size: -; D gene: -; J gene: TRBJ1-1; V gene: TRBV29-1; CDR3 protein: CSVEDWATDEAFF; CDR3 DNA: TGCAGCGTTGAAGATTGGGCTACAGATGAAGCTTTCTTT
clone size: -; D gene: TRBD2; J gene: TRBJ2-7; V gene: TRBV4-1; CDR3 protein: CASSQGLAGSRKEQYF; CDR3 DNA: TGCGCCAGCAGCCAAGGGCTAGCGGGGTCGCGAAAGGAGCAGTACTTC
clone size: once; D gene: -; J gene: TRBJ2-1; V gene: TRBV18; CDR3 protein: CASSLRDTYNEQFF; CDR3 DNA: TGTGCCAGCTCACTCCGGGACACCTACAATGAGCAGTTCTTC
clone size: -; D gene: -; J gene: TRBJ1-5; V gene: TRBV7-9; CDR3 protein: CASSPWGPNQPQHF; CDR3 DNA: TGTGCCAGCAGCCCCTGGGGGCCCAATCAGCCCCAGCATTTT